The entry below describes one T cell receptor (beta chain). Its target is unknown. These data come from a study of cytomegalovirus exposure and HLA in healthy donors. General study findings and limits: Rare TCR sequences dominated, though some public TCRs recurred in many donors. In a later analysis, V- and J-gene trimming of beta chains associated with a DCLRE1C missense variant, replicated independently.

Primers included in the PCR were 60 Vbeta and 13 Jbeta primers. Per the original data handling: Unique TCR beta chains numbered approximately 80 million in a later analysis, with roughly 11 million shared. The table came from immunoSEQ multiplex PCR; TCRdb's copy has only in-frame clones and leaves some out. The DNA gave D and trimming, while V, J and clone size come from that table. The sample contains about 200,000 clones, 82% of which appear only once. V lost 9 bases and J lost 1; bases outside the gene matches: 4. The CDR3 is 13 amino acids. J is TRBJ1-1 and V is TRBV5-3, with TRBD1 matching 9 bases. TRBV5-3 is recorded as an ORF, its role being uncertain. The material sequenced was PBMCs. This clonotype originated in a woman between 50 and 59 years old in good health and CMV-seropositive. DNA for the CDR3: TGTGCCATAACACAGGGGGCGAACACTGAAGCTTTCTTT. It codes for CAITQGANTEAFF.